This TCR beta chain was documented in a study of blood T cell repertoires in COVID-19. Study-wide context: Samples of COVID-19 (acute and convalescent) were obtained from the United States, Italy and Spain. The cDNA or gDNA used as material had been derived from T cells, B-cell-depleted T cells, or PBMCs.

Study processing details: Amplified reference gene primers provided the basis for estimating nucleated cell counts. Generated by immunoSEQ multiplex PCR, the TCRdb table keeps only in-frame clones and is missing some. V and J calls and clone size come straight from that table; D and trimming were deduced from the DNA. The sample comprises 70,000 to 95,000 clones, 70% to 90% of which are singletons, and approximately 13% rests with the top ten. Germline assignment: CDR1 KGHSH and CDR2 LQKENI. The CDR3 covers 14 residues. The junction had 6 bases not matched to a gene; V was cut back by 2 bases and J by 8 bases. This clone was seen just once.

The sequenced material came from peripheral blood. The receptor's source is a human donor in a cohort sampled during active COVID-19. The rearrangement joins TRBV18 to TRBJ2-1; 7 bases are a match to TRBD2. The CDR3 nucleotides read TGTGCCAGCTCACCAGGAACTAGCGCCCATGAGCAGTTCTTC. This encodes CASSPGTSAHEQFF.